The next 23 T cell receptor beta chains were all read from a single sample in a study of cytomegalovirus exposure and HLA in healthy donors. The study ran its PCR with 60 Vbeta and 13 Jbeta primers. Using immunoSEQ multiplex PCR, the repertoire was profiled, and TCRdb retains in-frame clones only, with some absent. The sample lists 150,000 to 200,000 clones, 68% occurring once. Material: PBMCs. Receptors originate from a woman in her 40s in good health and CMV-seropositive.

The chain carries TRBV11-2 and TRBJ2-1; 9 bases agree with TRBD2. Trimming at V came to 6 bases and at J to 7 bases, leaving 7 bases not matched to a gene. The CDR3 has 14 residues. Germline V lookup: CDR1 SGHAT, CDR2 FQNNGV. This chain's CDR3 is CASRTGTSINEQFF. CDR3 nucleotide sequence: TGTGCCAGCAGAACCGGGACTAGCATAAATGAGCAGTTCTTC.

The chain combines TRBV18 with TRBJ1-1; D is unresolved. V lost 3 bases and J 5 bases, leaving 13 bases between the germline ends. CDR1 is KGHSH and CDR2 is LQKENI in the germline V gene. The CDR3 consists of 14 residues. The CDR3, as DNA: TGTGCCAGCTCACCGGTCGAGCAGCGAACTGAAGCTTTCTTT. This translates into CASSPVEQRTEAFF.

The chain carries TRBV6-5 and TRBJ1-1, with unresolved D. V gave up 6 bases and J gave up 1 base, with 12 bases separating them. The CDR3 is 14 amino acids. In germline, CDR1 is MNHEY, CDR2 SVGAGI. CDR3: CASSPPSGNTEAFF. Written as DNA, the CDR3 is TGTGCCAGCAGCCCCCCGTCGGGGAACACTGAAGCTTTCTTT.

The chain combines TRBV7-3 with TRBJ2-3, with 15 bases that match TRBD2. J was trimmed by 3 bases and V by 4 bases; bases with no gene match: 2. Germline V gene data show CDR1 as SGHTA and CDR2 as FQGTGA. The CDR3 consists of 16 residues. CDR3 loop: CASSSGLAGGTDTQYF. The CDR3 DNA sequence: TGTGCCAGCAGCTCCGGACTAGCGGGGGGGACAGATACGCAGTATTTT.

The rearrangement uses TRBV27 and TRBJ2-3; 16 bases match TRBD2. Germline CDR1 and CDR2: MNHEY and SMNVEV (reference sequence). This CDR3 is 19 amino acids long. J was trimmed by 4 bases and V by 3 bases; bases with no gene match: 10. The DNA for the CDR3 is TGTGCCAGCAGTTTGGCCCCGGGACTAGCGGGAGGGCCTGCAGATACGCAGTATTTT. This codes for CASSLAPGLAGGPADTQYF.

This chain's CDR3 is CASSQSGRNTDTQYF. The CDR3 DNA follows: TGTGCCAGCAGCCAAAGCGGGAGAAACACAGATACGCAGTATTTT. The chain recombines TRBV28 with TRBJ2-3; 8 bases match TRBD2. This CDR3 is 15 amino acids long. The germline V gene encodes CDR1 MDHEN and CDR2 SYDVKM. Trimming took 6 bases from V and 2 from J; bases not matched to a gene: 7.

The chain uses TRBV28 and TRBJ1-5, with a tentative D call TRBD1 (6 bases). CDR3 length: 13 residues. Trimming pared 7 bases from V and 7 bases from J, leaving 14 bases between. Per germline, CDR1 MDHEN and CDR2 SYDVKM. The CDR3: CASIPEGGQPQHF. The CDR3 DNA reads TGTGCCAGCATCCCTGAAGGGGGACAGCCCCAGCATTTT.

This clone came up once. The junction shows a germline mismatch at one end, possibly a read error. The chain combines TRBV7-9 with TRBJ2-2; D is possibly TRBD2 (5 bases). The CDR3 sequence is 12 residues long. Germline values: CDR1 SEHNR, CDR2 FQNEAQ (reference sequence). This chain's CDR3 is CSSSFGAGELFF. In DNA, the CDR3 is TGTTCCAGCAGCTTCGGGGCCGGGGAGCTGTTTTTT.

The CDR3 spells CASSVKLGAWDPGELFF. CDR3 DNA: TGTGCCAGCAGCGTAAAACTGGGGGCCTGGGATCCCGGGGAGCTGTTTTTT. The rearrangement links TRBV9 to TRBJ2-2; TRBD1 is a possible D gene (6 bases). Trimming removed 1 base from V and 6 bases from J, with 19 bases in between. Germline values: CDR1 SGDLS, CDR2 YYNGEE. CDR3 length: 17 residues.

CDR3 DNA sequence: TGTGCCAGCAGTTCCGGACAGATAAGTGGTGAGCAGTTCTTC. This encodes CASSSGQISGEQFF. This sequence joins TRBV11-2 and TRBJ2-1; weak D call: TRBD1 (6 bases). Germline CDR1 is SGHAT and CDR2 is FQNNGV. Trimming pared 6 bases from V and 9 bases from J, leaving 18 bases between. The CDR3 runs to 14 residues.

J is TRBJ1-4 and V is TRBV28; 7 bases fit TRBD1. Germline V gene sequence: CDR1 MDHEN, CDR2 SYDVKM. The CDR3 sequence is 13 residues long. The junction had 1 base not matched to a gene; V was cut back by 6 bases and J by 3 bases. The CDR3 coding sequence is TGTGCCAGCAGGGGACAGCCTAATGAAAAACTGTTTTTT. Translated, it gives CASRGQPNEKLFF.

This chain connects TRBV13 to TRBJ2-7; 8 bases agree with TRBD1. Germline loops: CDR1 PRHDT, CDR2 FYEKMQ (reference sequence). The CDR3 consists of 14 residues. Trimming removed 2 bases from V and 4 bases from J; junction bases left unmatched: 4. Here the CDR3 DNA reads TGTGCCAGCAGCTTACGGGACAGGTCTTACGAGCAGTACTTC. Its translation is CASSLRDRSYEQYF. The full variable domain, rest sourced from reference TRBV13 and TRBJ2-7, is AAGVIQSPRHLIKEKRETATLKCYPIPRHDTVYWYQQGPGQDPQFLISFYEKMQSDKGSIPDRFSAQQFSDYHSELNMSSLELGDSALYFCASSLRDRSYEQYFGPGTRLTVT.

In regard to this clone: A read error may account for a junction end that differs from germline. The rearrangement links TRBV5-1 to TRBJ2-5, with TRBD1 as a possible D gene (6 bases). Looked up from germline, CDR1 is SGHRS and CDR2 is YFSETQ. The CDR3 has 14 amino acids. For the CDR3, the DNA is TGCGCCAGTCGAGCCACAGGGCTCCAAGAGACCCGGTACTTC. Residues: CASRATGLQETRYF.

The chain is built from TRBV12-5 and TRBJ2-4; no clear D. Germline V CDR1 and CDR2: LGHNT, FRNRAP. The CDR3 is 14 amino acids. V lost 1 base to trimming and J lost 0 bases, with 4 bases between them. The CDR3 region is CASGLAVAKNIQYF. CDR3 coding DNA: TGTGCTAGTGGTTTGGCCGTAGCCAAAAACATTCAGTACTTC. The full variable domain, completed using reference TRBV12-5 and TRBJ2-4, is DARVTQTPRHKVTEMGQEVTMRCQPILGHNTVFWYRQTMMQGLELLAYFRNRAPLDDSGMPKDRFSAEMPDATLATLKIQPSEPRDSAVYFCASGLAVAKNIQYFGAGTRLSVL.

The chain couples TRBV11-2 to TRBJ2-2, with 7 bases that match TRBD2. V was pared by 4 bases and J by 0 bases, with 2 bases of the junction left unmatched. CDR1 SGHAT and CDR2 FQNNGV come from the germline V gene. The CDR3 length is 15 residues. CDR3 protein: CASSYGTTNTGELFF. As DNA, the CDR3 is TGTGCCAGCAGCTACGGGACTACGAACACCGGGGAGCTGTTTTTT.

The chain joins TRBV27 to TRBJ1-6; D ambiguous. The germline gives CDR1 MNHEY, CDR2 SMNVEV (reference sequence). The germline V and J ends were trimmed by 6 bases and 0 bases, with 12 bases remaining between them. The CDR3 contains 16 residues. Here the CDR3 reads CASRPRFGSYNSPLHF. Here the CDR3 DNA reads TGTGCCAGCAGGCCTCGTTTCGGCTCCTATAATTCACCCCTCCACTTT.

The chain combines TRBV4-3 with TRBJ2-3; a weak D match, TRBD2 (5 bases). This CDR3 has 14 residues. With 1 base removed from V and 1 base from J, the gap between germline ends came to 6 bases. Germline-derived CDR1 and CDR2 are LGHNA and YSLEER. The CDR3 here is CASSQARGTDTQYF. The CDR3 DNA reads as TGCGCCAGCAGCCAAGCGCGGGGCACAGATACGCAGTATTTT.

The chain links TRBV6-6 to TRBJ2-7, with D possibly matching TRBD2 (6 bases). The CDR3 has 13 amino acids. Germline lookup yields CDR1 MNHNY and CDR2 SVGAGI (reference sequence). Deletions cut 10 bases from V and 1 base from J, with 14 bases between. The CDR3 loop is CATRDSASYEQYF. The CDR3 region has the DNA TGTGCCACTCGGGACTCCGCTTCCTACGAGCAGTACTTC.

The chain joins TRBV6-1 to TRBJ1-3; TRBD1 matches at 8 bases. The CDR3 sequence is 15 residues long. Trimming at V came to 6 bases and at J to 3 bases, leaving 7 bases not matched to a gene. Germline CDR1 and CDR2: MNHNS and SASEGT. The CDR3 DNA reads as TGTGCCAGCAGAGGGACGGACAGGGTTGGAAACACCATATATTTT. This translates into CASRGTDRVGNTIYF.

This sequence joins TRBV11-3 and TRBJ1-1, with unresolved D. Trimming removed 0 bases at V and 1 base at J, with 6 bases between. The CDR3 has 14 amino acids. Per the germline V gene, CDR1 is SGHNT and CDR2 is YENEEA. CDR3 in amino acids: CASSLEAGNTEAFF. CDR3 sequence (DNA): TGTGCCAGCAGCTTAGAAGCAGGGAACACTGAAGCTTTCTTT. Using reference TRBV11-3 and TRBJ1-1 for the parts outside the CDR3, the full variable domain is EAGVVQSPRYKIIEKKQPVAFWCNPISGHNTLYWYLQNLGQGPELLIRYENEEAVDDSQLPKDRFSAERLKGVDSTLKIQPAELGDSAVYLCASSLEAGNTEAFFGQGTRLTVV.

Regarding this clone: The sample carries other DNA sequences with the same CDR3. The chain couples TRBV7-2 to TRBJ1-3; 10 bases match TRBD1. J gave up 4 bases and V 1 base, and 1 base lay outside the gene matches. Germline-derived CDR1 and CDR2 are SGHTA and FQGNSA. The CDR3 is 15 amino acids. The CDR3 coding sequence is TGTGCCAGCAGCTTAGGACAGGGGGCCGGAAACACCATATATTTT. Protein: CASSLGQGAGNTIYF. Full variable domain (outside the CDR3, taken from reference TRBV7-2 and TRBJ1-3): GAGVSQSPSNKVTEKGKDVELRCDPISGHTALYWYRQSLGQGLEFLIYFQGNSAPDKSGLPSDRFSAERTGGSVSTLTIQRTQQEDSAVYLCASSLGQGAGNTIYFGEGSWLTVV.

The chain recombines TRBV29-1 with TRBJ1-4, with D tentatively TRBD1 (6 bases). V lost 0 bases, J lost 7 bases, and 15 bases lay in between. Germline lookup yields CDR1 SQVTM and CDR2 ANQGSEA. This CDR3 region has 15 residues. The CDR3 loop is CSVEEFAGTPEKLFF. CDR3 bases: TGCAGCGTTGAAGAGTTCGCCGGGACACCTGAAAAACTGTTTTTT.

This sequence joins TRBV7-3 and TRBJ2-2, with 10 bases that match TRBD2. In germline, CDR1 is SGHTA, CDR2 FQGTGA. The CDR3 loop spans 16 amino acids. V shed 2 bases and J 4 bases; nucleotides not matched to a gene: 4. The CDR3 sequence: CASSLPSGGSTGELFF. The CDR3 coding sequence is TGTGCCAGCAGCTTACCTAGCGGGGGCTCCACCGGGGAGCTGTTTTTT.